This T cell receptor (beta chain) was found in a study of blood T cells in healthy people across ages. Findings of the study overall: Naive and antigen-experienced cells could not be conclusively compared, given unsorted PBMCs. TCR beta diversity per million T cells fell roughly linearly with age.

Germline CDR1 DFQATT, CDR2 SNEGSKA (reference sequence). Trimming stripped 1 base from V and 0 bases from J, with 8 bases between. The length of the CDR3 is 14 residues. This clonotype was seen more than once but under ten times. As yet, its antigen is unknown. Per sample, no less than 5.5 micrograms of total RNA were extracted. For the second PCR, which ran for about 7 to 11 cycles, a sample-barcoded 5' primer and a J-beta primer mix were used. A template-switch adaptor that had 12 random nucleotides put a tag on each cDNA molecule. TCRdb redid the calling of the 5' RACE reads with MiXCR, one entry per CDR3 protein. The sample holds roughly 1.5 million distinct CDR3 sequences; roughly 43% are singletons and the top ten take around 4%.

The sequenced sample was blood. J is TRBJ2-3 and V is TRBV20-1; the D gene is possibly TRBD2 (6 bases). The source of this sequence is a woman aged 18-29 years in good health. The CDR3 nucleotides are TGCAGTGCTAGAGCGGGGGATAGCACAGATACGCAGTATTTT. As protein: CSARAGDSTDTQYF.